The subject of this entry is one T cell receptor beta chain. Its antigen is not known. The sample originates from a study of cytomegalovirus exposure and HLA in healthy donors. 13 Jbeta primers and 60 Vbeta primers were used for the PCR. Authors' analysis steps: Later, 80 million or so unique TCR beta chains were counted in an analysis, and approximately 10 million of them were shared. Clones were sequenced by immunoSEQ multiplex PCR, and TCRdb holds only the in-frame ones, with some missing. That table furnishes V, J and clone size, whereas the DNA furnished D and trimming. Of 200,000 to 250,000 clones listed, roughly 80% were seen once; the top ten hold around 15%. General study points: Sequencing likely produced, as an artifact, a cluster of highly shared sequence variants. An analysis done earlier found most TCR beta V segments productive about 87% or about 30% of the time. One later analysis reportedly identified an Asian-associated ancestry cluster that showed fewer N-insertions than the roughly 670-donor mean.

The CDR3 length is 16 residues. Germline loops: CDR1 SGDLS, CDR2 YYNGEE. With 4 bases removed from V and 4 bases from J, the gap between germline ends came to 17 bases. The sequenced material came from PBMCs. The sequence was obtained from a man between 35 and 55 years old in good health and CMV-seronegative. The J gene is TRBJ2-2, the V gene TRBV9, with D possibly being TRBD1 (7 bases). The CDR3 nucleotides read TGTGCCAGCAGCCCCCTCCAGGGGGGCGGCACCGGGGAGCTGTTTTTT. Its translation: CASSPLQGGGTGELFF.